The 21 T cell receptor beta chains given below trace back to one sample, sequenced in a study of blood T cell repertoires in COVID-19 (TCRdb year 2020). Libraries were built with the immunoSEQ multiplex PCR assay. TCRdb holds this immuneACCESS table with in-frame rearrangements only. Some clones are missing; in checked studies, unresolved V genes explain under half, and the rest has no known cause. The sample table holds roughly 500,000 clones, of which approximately 90% were seen once. 1.8% of the sample rests with the top ten. Specimen: PBMCs or T cells enriched from blood (not recorded which). Every receptor here comes from a woman aged 40 to 50 who had recovered from COVID-19.

This clone was picked up a small number of times. The chain employs TRBV15 and TRBJ1-3; TRBD1 matches 7 bases. The V gene end was trimmed by 2 bases and the J gene end by 2 bases; junction bases not matched to a gene: 9. Germline-derived CDR1 and CDR2 are LNHNV and YYDKDF (reference sequence). The CDR3 sequence is 17 residues long. CDR3 in DNA: TGTGCCACCAGCAGAAGAAGACAGGGTAGCGCTGGAAACACCATATATTTT. Encoded protein: CATSRRRQGSAGNTIYF.

The gene calls are TRBV19 and TRBJ1-3; D unclear. This CDR3 has 15 amino acids. Trimming shortened V by 5 bases and J by 0 bases, and 11 bases separated the two germline ends. CDR1 is LNHDA and CDR2 is SQIVND in the germline V gene (reference sequence). CDR3 sequence reads: CASSPERSSGNTIYF. As DNA, the CDR3 is TGTGCCAGTAGTCCAGAACGAAGCTCTGGAAACACCATATATTTT.

The chain is built from TRBV23-1 and TRBJ1-6; TRBD1 agrees at 7 bases. TRBV23-1 is an ORF, with its function uncertain. This CDR3 spans 16 amino acids. Losses at the gene ends were 0 bases for V and 14 bases for J; bases not matched to a gene: 13. For the CDR3, the DNA is TGCGCCAGCAGTCAATCGAAGCACAGGGGCCGTCAATCCCTCCACTTT. Translated, it gives CASSQSKHRGRQSLHF.

The V call is TRBV5-4, the J call TRBJ2-4; 7 bases match TRBD1. The V gene end was trimmed by 5 bases and the J gene end by 6 bases; junction bases not matched to a gene: 8. The CDR3 totals 14 residues. Germline V lookup: CDR1 SGHNT, CDR2 YYREEE (reference sequence). The CDR3 bases are TGTGCCAGCAGACAAGACAGGGCGGGAAACATTCAGTACTTC. It is translated as CASRQDRAGNIQYF.

The V and J genes are TRBV5-1 and TRBJ1-1; 10 bases are a match to TRBD1. Germline V gene sequence: CDR1 SGHRS, CDR2 YFSETQ. Germline trimming cut 4 bases from V and 1 base from J; bases unmatched to any gene: 4. CDR3 size: 15 residues. CDR3 region: CASSPGDRGNTEAFF. The DNA for the CDR3 is TGCGCCAGCAGCCCGGGGGACAGGGGGAACACTGAAGCTTTCTTT. The full variable domain, rest sourced from reference TRBV5-1 and TRBJ1-1, is KAGVTQTPRYLIKTRGQQVTLSCSPISGHRSVSWYQQTPGQGLQFLFEYFSETQRNKGNFPGRFSGRQFSNSRSEMNVSTLELGDSALYLCASSPGDRGNTEAFFGQGTRLTVV.

This clone was seen just once. The chain couples TRBV11-2 to TRBJ2-7; TRBD2 matches at 14 bases. Germline V gene lookup returns CDR1 SGHAT and CDR2 FQNNGV. The CDR3 is made up of 16 amino acids. The ends lost 3 bases at V and 2 bases at J; junction bases unmatched: 3. Here the CDR3 reads CASSLETSGRAYEQYF. Here the CDR3 DNA reads TGTGCCAGCAGCTTGGAGACTAGCGGGAGGGCCTACGAGCAGTACTTC.

V and J are TRBV11-2 and TRBJ2-7, with a weak D call TRBD1 (5 bases). The CDR3 sequence is 16 residues long. V was pared by 1 base and J by 6 bases, with 19 bases between. Germline V CDR1 and CDR2: SGHAT, FQNNGV. The CDR3 protein is CASSLVRAGPKGEQYF. In nucleotides, the CDR3 is TGTGCCAGCAGCTTAGTCAGGGCAGGGCCAAAGGGCGAGCAGTACTTC.

The rearrangement uses TRBV11-2 and TRBJ1-6, with 7 bases lining up with TRBD1. Looked up from germline, CDR1 is SGHAT and CDR2 is FQNNGV. The CDR3 consists of 15 residues. Losses at the gene ends were 8 bases for V and 5 bases for J; bases not matched to a gene: 9. The CDR3 nucleotides read TGTGCCAGCCAGAAAACCGGGACAGATAATTCACCCCTCCACTTT. Its protein is CASQKTGTDNSPLHF.

The genes are TRBV3-1 (or the pseudogene TRBV3-2) and TRBJ2-1; 13 bases are a match to TRBD2. Germline-derived CDR1 and CDR2 are LGHDT and YNNKEL (reference sequence). The CDR3 has 16 residues. V was pared by 2 bases and J by 7 bases, with 5 bases of the junction left unmatched. The CDR3 bases are TGTGCCAGCAGCCAAAAGACTAGCGGGAGGATTAATGAGCAGTTCTTC. This encodes CASSQKTSGRINEQFF.

The genes are TRBV4-1 and TRBJ2-1, with TRBD1 matching over 7 bases. The germline V gene encodes CDR1 MGHRA and CDR2 YSYEKL. The V segment lost 2 bases and the J segment 3 bases; nucleotides outside the gene matches: 10. There are 17 residues in the CDR3. Written as DNA, the CDR3 is TGCGCCAGCAGCCAACCTGACAGGGAACGGTACTACAATGAGCAGTTCTTC. Protein product: CASSQPDRERYYNEQFF.

The chain has TRBV10-1 and TRBJ2-1; D perhaps matches TRBD2 (6 bases). The V and J ends lost 6 bases and 9 bases respectively, with 12 bases between them. Per germline, CDR1 WNHNN and CDR2 SYGVQD (reference sequence). This CDR3 has 12 residues. The CDR3 loop reads CASSLSGGEQFF. The CDR3 bases are TGCGCCAGCAGCCTCTCCGGGGGTGAGCAGTTCTTC.

This sequence joins TRBV14 and TRBJ2-7; TRBD2 agrees at 9 bases. Unmatched junction bases numbered 14, after V lost 4 bases and J lost 7 bases. The CDR3 has 16 amino acids. Germline assignment: CDR1 SGHDN and CDR2 FVKESK. The CDR3 DNA reads as TGTGCCAGCAGCCCAGGACTAGCGCAATACTACGCAGAGCAGTACTTC. This translates into CASSPGLAQYYAEQYF.

This chain connects TRBV24-1 to TRBJ2-5; TRBD2 agrees at 10 bases. The germline gives CDR1 KGHDR, CDR2 SFDVKD. CDR3 length: 15 amino acids. After removal of 0 bases from V and 3 bases from J, the junction contained 0 bases not matched to a gene. The CDR3 DNA follows: TGTGCCACCAGTGATTTGCTAGCGGGAGAAGAGACCCAGTACTTC. Its translation is CATSDLLAGEETQYF.

The rearrangement joins TRBV3-1 (or the pseudogene TRBV3-2) to TRBJ1-2, with TRBD1 as a possible D gene (6 bases). Germline CDR1 reads LGHDT; CDR2 reads YNNKEL (reference sequence). CDR3 length equals 15 residues. V lost 4 bases, J lost 11 bases, and 23 bases lay in between. CDR3 DNA: TGTGCCAGCAGCCCTACCCCAGGGGACCACCATCCATACACCTTC. Amino acids: CASSPTPGDHHPYTF.

This rearrangement joins TRBV29-1 to TRBJ2-1, with D unclear. The V end lost 3 bases, the J end lost 1 base, and 7 bases lay between the germline ends. The V gene's germline CDR1 is SQVTM and CDR2 ANQGSEA. This CDR3 comprises 13 residues. CDR3 DNA sequence: TGCAGCGTTGAGGGCACGTCCTACAATGAGCAGTTCTTC. Translated: CSVEGTSYNEQFF.

This clone occurred once. CDR3 sequence: CASSQDFRNTEAFF. The CDR3, as DNA: TGTGCCAGCAGCCAAGATTTCAGAAACACTGAAGCTTTCTTT. The chain recombines TRBV14 with TRBJ1-1; D gene unclear. Germline V gene data show CDR1 as SGHDN and CDR2 as FVKESK. This CDR3 contains 14 residues. Trimming pared 0 bases from V and 2 bases from J, leaving 7 bases between.

In this sample, this clone turned up once. The chain employs TRBV27 and TRBJ2-5; D gene ambiguous. CDR1 is MNHEY, CDR2 SMNVEV, per germline (reference sequence). V dropped 0 bases and J dropped 0 bases, with 11 bases sitting between them. The CDR3 totals 16 residues. CDR3 coding DNA: TGTGCCAGCAGTTTATCTCCGCTAAAGTACCAAGAGACCCAGTACTTC. Encoded protein: CASSLSPLKYQETQYF.

The chain carries TRBV15 and TRBJ1-5; no definite D call. Per the germline V gene, CDR1 is LNHNV and CDR2 is YYDKDF (reference sequence). The CDR3 has 12 residues. V lost 6 bases, J lost 8 bases, and 11 bases lay in between. DNA of the CDR3: TGTGCCACCAGTTTCTTAGAGGAGCCCCAGCATTTT. The encoded protein is CATSFLEEPQHF.

The chain carries TRBV6-5 and TRBJ1-5, with a weak D call TRBD1 (5 bases). Germline loops: CDR1 MNHEY, CDR2 SVGAGI. The CDR3 is made up of 14 amino acids. Trimming removed 5 bases at V and 0 bases at J, with 8 bases between. The CDR3 loop reads CASSPDTSNQPQHF. CDR3 nucleotide sequence: TGTGCCAGCAGTCCGGACACTAGCAATCAGCCCCAGCATTTT.

This chain links TRBV9 with TRBJ2-1; 14 positions match TRBD2. CDR1 is SGDLS and CDR2 is YYNGEE in the germline V gene. This CDR3 comprises 16 residues. J was trimmed by 3 bases and V by 3 bases; bases with no gene match: 2. The CDR3 region is CASSAGTSGSYNEQFF. For the CDR3, the DNA is TGTGCCAGCAGCGCCGGGACTAGCGGGAGCTACAATGAGCAGTTCTTC.

This sequence joins TRBV5-5 and TRBJ2-5; 9 nucleotides line up with TRBD2. Germline assignment: CDR1 SGHKS and CDR2 YYEKEE (reference sequence). The ends lost 3 bases at V and 1 base at J; junction bases unmatched: 4. This CDR3 contains 15 residues. DNA for the CDR3: TGTGCCAGCAGCTACGCTAGCGGGACCCAAGAGACCCAGTACTTC. This sequence encodes CASSYASGTQETQYF. The variable domain in full, completed from reference TRBV5-5 and TRBJ2-5, reads DAGVTQSPTHLIKTRGQQVTLRCSPISGHKSVSWYQQVLGQGPQFIFQYYEKEERGRGNFPDRFSARQFPNYSSELNVNALLLGDSALYLCASSYASGTQETQYFGPGTRLLVL.